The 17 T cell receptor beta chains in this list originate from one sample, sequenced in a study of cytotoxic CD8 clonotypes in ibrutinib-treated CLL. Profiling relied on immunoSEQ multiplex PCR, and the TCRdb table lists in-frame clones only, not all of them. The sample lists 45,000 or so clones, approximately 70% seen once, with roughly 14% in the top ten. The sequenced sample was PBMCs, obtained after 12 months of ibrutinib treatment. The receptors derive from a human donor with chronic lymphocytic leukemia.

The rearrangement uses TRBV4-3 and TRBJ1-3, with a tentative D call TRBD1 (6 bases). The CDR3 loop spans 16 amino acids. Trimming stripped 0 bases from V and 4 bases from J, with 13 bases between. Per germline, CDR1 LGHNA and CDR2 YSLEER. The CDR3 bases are TGCGCCAGCAGCCAAGATCAGGGGCCGGGAGGAAACACCATATATTTT. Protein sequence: CASSQDQGPGGNTIYF.

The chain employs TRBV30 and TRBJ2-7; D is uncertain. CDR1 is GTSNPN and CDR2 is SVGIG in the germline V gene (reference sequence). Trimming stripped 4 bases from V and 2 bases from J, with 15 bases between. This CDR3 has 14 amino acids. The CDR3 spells CAWKPGDLPYEQYF. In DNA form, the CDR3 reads TGTGCCTGGAAGCCAGGAGACCTGCCCTACGAGCAGTACTTC. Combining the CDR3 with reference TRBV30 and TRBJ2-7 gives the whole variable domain SQTIHQWPATLVQPVGSPLSLECTVEGTSNPNLYWYRQAAGRGLQLLFYSVGIGQISSEVPQNLSASRPQDRQFILSSKKLLLSDSGFYLCAWKPGDLPYEQYFGPGTRLTVT.

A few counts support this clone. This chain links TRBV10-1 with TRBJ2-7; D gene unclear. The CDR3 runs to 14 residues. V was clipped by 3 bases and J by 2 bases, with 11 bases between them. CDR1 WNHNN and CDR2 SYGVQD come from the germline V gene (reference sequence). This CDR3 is CASSDGRSAYEQYF. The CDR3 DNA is TGCGCCAGCAGTGATGGTCGGTCTGCCTACGAGCAGTACTTC.

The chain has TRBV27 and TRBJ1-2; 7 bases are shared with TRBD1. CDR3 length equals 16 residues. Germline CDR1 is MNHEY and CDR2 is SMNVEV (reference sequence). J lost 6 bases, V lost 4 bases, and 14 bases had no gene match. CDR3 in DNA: TGTGCCAGCAGTTCCCTTCCTCTCCGACAGGGAAATGGCTACACCTTC. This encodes CASSSLPLRQGNGYTF.

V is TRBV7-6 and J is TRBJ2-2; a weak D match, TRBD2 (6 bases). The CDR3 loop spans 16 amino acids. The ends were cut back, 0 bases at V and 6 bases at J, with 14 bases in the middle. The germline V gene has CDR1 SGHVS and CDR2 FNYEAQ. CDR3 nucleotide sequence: TGTGCCAGCAGCTTAGCGACTAGTGGGGTACCCGGGGAGCTGTTTTTT. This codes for CASSLATSGVPGELFF.

This chain's CDR3 is CASRSLGRNYGYTF. Here the CDR3 DNA reads TGTGCCAGCAGGTCGCTGGGTCGTAACTATGGCTACACCTTC. V gene TRBV28 combines with J gene TRBJ1-2; D remains unclear. The CDR3 covers 14 residues. The V and J ends lost 6 bases and 1 base respectively, with 12 bases between them. CDR1 and CDR2 (germline): MDHEN, SYDVKM.

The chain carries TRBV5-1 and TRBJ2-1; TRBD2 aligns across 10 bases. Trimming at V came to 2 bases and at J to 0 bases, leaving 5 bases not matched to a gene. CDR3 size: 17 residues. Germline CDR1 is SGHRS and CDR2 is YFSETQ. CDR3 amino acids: CASSLGSGRSSYNEQFF. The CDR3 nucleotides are TGCGCCAGCAGCTTAGGTAGCGGGAGGAGCTCCTACAATGAGCAGTTCTTC.

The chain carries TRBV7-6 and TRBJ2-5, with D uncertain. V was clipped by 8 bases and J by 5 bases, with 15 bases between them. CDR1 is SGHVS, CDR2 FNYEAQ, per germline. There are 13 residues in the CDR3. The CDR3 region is CASAHRVGETQYF. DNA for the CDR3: TGTGCCAGCGCTCACCGGGTAGGGGAGACCCAGTACTTC.

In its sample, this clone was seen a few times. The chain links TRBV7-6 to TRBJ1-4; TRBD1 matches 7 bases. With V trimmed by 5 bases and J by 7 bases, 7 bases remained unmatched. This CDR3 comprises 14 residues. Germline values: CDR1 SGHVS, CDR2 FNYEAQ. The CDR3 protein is CASSLTGESEKLFF. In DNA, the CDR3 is TGTGCCAGCAGCCTCACAGGGGAATCTGAAAAACTGTTTTTT.

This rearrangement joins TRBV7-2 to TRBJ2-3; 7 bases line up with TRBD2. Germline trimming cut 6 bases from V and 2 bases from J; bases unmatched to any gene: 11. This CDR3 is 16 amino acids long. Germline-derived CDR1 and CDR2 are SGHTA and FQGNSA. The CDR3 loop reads CASSFSGTINTDTQYF. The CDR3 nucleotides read TGTGCCAGCAGTTTTTCCGGGACTATAAACACAGATACGCAGTATTTT. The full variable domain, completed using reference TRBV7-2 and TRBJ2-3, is GAGVSQSPSNKVTEKGKDVELRCDPISGHTALYWYRQSLGQGLEFLIYFQGNSAPDKSGLPSDRFSAERTGGSVSTLTIQRTQQEDSAVYLCASSFSGTINTDTQYFGPGTRLTVL.

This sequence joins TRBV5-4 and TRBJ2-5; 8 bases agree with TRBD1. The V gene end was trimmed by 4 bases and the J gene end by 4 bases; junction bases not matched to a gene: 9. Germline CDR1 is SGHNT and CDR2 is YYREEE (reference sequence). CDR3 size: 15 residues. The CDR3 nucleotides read TGTGCCAGCAGCCTCCGGGCAGGGGGCACAGAGACCCAGTACTTC. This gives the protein CASSLRAGGTETQYF.

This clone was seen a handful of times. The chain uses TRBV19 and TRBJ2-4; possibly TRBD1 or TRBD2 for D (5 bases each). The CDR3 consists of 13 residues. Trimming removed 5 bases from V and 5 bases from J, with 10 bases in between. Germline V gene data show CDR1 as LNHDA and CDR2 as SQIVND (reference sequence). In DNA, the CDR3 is TGTGCCAGTAGTCTGGGACGACAAAACATTCAGTACTTC. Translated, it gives CASSLGRQNIQYF.

The CDR3 protein is CASSPRIGANTEAFF. In DNA form, the CDR3 reads TGTGCCAGCAGCCCCCGAATAGGCGCGAACACTGAAGCTTTCTTT. The gene calls are TRBV28 and TRBJ1-1; D call uncertain. The CDR3 is 15 amino acids. V lost 6 bases and J 1 base, leaving 15 bases between the germline ends. Germline V gene sequence: CDR1 MDHEN, CDR2 SYDVKM.

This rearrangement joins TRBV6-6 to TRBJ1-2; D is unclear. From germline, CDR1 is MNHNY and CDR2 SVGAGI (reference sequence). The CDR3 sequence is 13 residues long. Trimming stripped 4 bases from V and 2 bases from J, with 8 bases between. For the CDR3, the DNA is TGTGCCAGCAGTTCGGACGGCAACTATGGCTACACCTTC. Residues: CASSSDGNYGYTF.

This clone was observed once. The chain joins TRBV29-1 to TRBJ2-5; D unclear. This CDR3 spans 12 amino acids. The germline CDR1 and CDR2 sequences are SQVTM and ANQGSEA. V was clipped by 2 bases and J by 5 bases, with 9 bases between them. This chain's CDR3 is CSVERARETQYF. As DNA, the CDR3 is TGCAGCGTTGAACGGGCGCGGGAGACCCAGTACTTC.

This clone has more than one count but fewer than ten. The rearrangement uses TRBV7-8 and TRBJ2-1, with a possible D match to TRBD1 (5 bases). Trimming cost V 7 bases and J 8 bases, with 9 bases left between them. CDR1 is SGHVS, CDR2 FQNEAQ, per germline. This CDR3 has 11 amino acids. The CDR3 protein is CASTARDEQFF. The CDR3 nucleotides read TGTGCCAGCACCGCCAGGGATGAGCAGTTCTTC.

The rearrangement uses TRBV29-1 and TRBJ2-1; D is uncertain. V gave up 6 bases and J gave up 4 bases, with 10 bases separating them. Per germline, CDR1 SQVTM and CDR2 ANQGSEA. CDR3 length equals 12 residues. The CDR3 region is CSVDRLYNEQFF. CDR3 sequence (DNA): TGCAGCGTGGATCGGCTGTACAATGAGCAGTTCTTC.